This entry concerns a single TCR beta chain. This sample is drawn from a study of blood T cell repertoires in COVID-19. As for the study in general: Samples of COVID-19 (acute and convalescent) were obtained from the United States, Italy and Spain.

How the authors handled the data: Estimation of nucleated cell counts relied on the amplification of reference gene primers. Sequencing was performed with immunoSEQ multiplex PCR; in TCRdb, only in-frame clones are kept and a portion is missing. V, J and clone size reflect that table, while D and trimming were determined from the DNA. Of roughly 260,000 clones listed, 88% are singletons. Trimming stripped 8 bases from V and 6 bases from J, with 17 bases between. The CDR3 length is 14 residues. Germline CDR1 ENHRY, CDR2 SYGVKD. The clonotype originates from a man aged 55 to 70 who had recovered from COVID-19. The chain has TRBV10-3 and TRBJ1-5; D gene ambiguous. Sequencing was done on a sample of peripheral blood. CDR3 protein: CAIVKEKVSQPQHF. CDR3 bases: TGTGCCATCGTCAAGGAGAAGGTTTCTCAGCCCCAGCATTTT.